The following is a T cell receptor beta chain sequence with its context. The sample comes from a study of vaccination and CD4 T cells after COVID-19. Using its own MiXCR run on the PCR reads, TCRdb lists one record per CDR3 protein. The sample holds about 21,000 distinct CDR3 sequences, about 50% seen once. The CDR3 extends over 11 amino acids. CDR1 is SEHNR and CDR2 is FQNEAQ in the germline V gene (reference sequence). Trimming took 7 bases from V and 7 from J, leaving 10 bases between them. This sequence originates from a human donor who had recovered from COVID-19. The sequencing here drew on CD4+ T cells from blood, taken before SARS-CoV-2 vaccination. This sequence joins TRBV7-9 and TRBJ1-2, with D unresolved. DNA of the CDR3: TGTGCCAGCACCCCTTACGTTGGCTACACCTTC. Its protein product is CASTPYVGYTF.